This T cell receptor beta chain is drawn from a study of blood T cells in healthy people across ages. Healthy Caucasian individuals from Russia aged about 6 to 100 served as donors. Staff drew ten milliliters of peripheral blood from each donor. Trimming stripped 7 bases from V and 6 bases from J, with 19 bases between. Per germline, CDR1 SNHLY and CDR2 FYNNEI. This CDR3 contains 15 residues. As regards this clonotype: Its antigen is still unknown.

Sample-barcoded 5' priming and a J-beta primer mix drove a second PCR of about 6 to 12 cycles. Each cDNA molecule, via a template-switch adaptor with 12 random nucleotides, was tagged. TCRdb reprocessed the 5' RACE reads with MiXCR, giving one entry per CDR3 protein. The sample shows about 800,000 distinct CDR3 sequences, roughly 50% of them seen only once. Findings and limits, study-wide: Without sorted subsets, naive and antigen-experienced compartments could not be conclusively compared.

The receptor was derived from a man aged 25 to 40 in good health. Source material: blood. The chain is built from TRBV2 and TRBJ1-5; D possibly corresponds to TRBD1 (5 bases). The CDR3 protein is CASTPSWGGGQPQHF. The CDR3 DNA reads as TGTGCCAGCACCCCTTCCTGGGGGGGTGGTCAGCCCCAGCATTTT. Complete variable domain (other parts from reference TRBV2 and TRBJ1-5): EPEVTQTPSHQVTQMGQEVILRCVPISNHLYFYWYRQILGQKVEFLVSFYNNEISEKSEIFDDQFSVERPDGSNFTLKIRSTKLEDSAMYFCASTPSWGGGQPQHFGDGTRLSIL.